This T cell receptor beta chain was recorded in a study of CD8 T cells in ankylosing spondylitis. The germline gives CDR1 SGDLS, CDR2 YYNGEE. This CDR3 region has 14 residues. Trimming took 4 bases from V and 4 from J, leaving 15 bases between them. Notes on the study in general: About 8 highly homologous variants formed a TCR beta motif that appeared characteristic of ankylosing spondylitis blood. Certain motif variants had earlier appeared in reactive arthritis synovial fluid and blood. Clones linked to disease were reported to show significant enrichment in matched ankylosing spondylitis synovial fluid.

This clonotype was seen at least ten times. Its antigen is unidentified. Library preparation for TCR beta used quantitative 5'-RACE with molecular barcodes. TCRdb itself ran the 5' RACE reads through MiXCR, one entry per CDR3 protein. The sample yields 180,000 or so distinct CDR3 sequences, around 10% seen once. The chain couples TRBV9 to TRBJ2-7; D uncertain. The sample taken for sequencing was blood, either unsorted or a sorted T cell fraction (not recorded which). This TCR came from a male donor with ankylosing spondylitis or in good health (not recorded which). CDR3 bases: TGTGCCAGCAGCCCCGTCGTGGGGTGGTACGAGCAGTACTTC. Translating gives CASSPVVGWYEQYF.